This T cell receptor (beta chain) was sequenced during a study of control samples from healthy donors and cancer patients. The CDR3 runs 17 residues. The ends were cut back, 5 bases at V and 0 bases at J, with 19 bases in the middle. The V gene's germline CDR1 is LNHNV and CDR2 YYDKDF (reference sequence). The method was immunoSEQ multiplex PCR; TCRdb's version includes in-frame clones alone and lacks a portion of them. Here the sample spans approximately 100,000 clones, just over 85% being singletons. The chain combines TRBV15 with TRBJ1-2; maybe TRBD1 (5 bases). The clonotype was recovered from a man aged 25-45 years in good health. Sequences were obtained from blood. The CDR3 sequence is CATSSYPGATTNYGYTF. The CDR3 DNA reads TGTGCCACCAGCTCCTATCCCGGGGCCACCACTAACTATGGCTACACCTTC.